This TCR beta chain was recorded in a study of T cell changes during pregnancy in multiple sclerosis. This clone has a single count. The data were produced by immunoSEQ multiplex PCR, yet TCRdb's version contains in-frame clones alone and is incomplete. The table has about 67,000 clones, approximately 92% seen once. The CDR3 covers 15 residues. Germline V lookup: CDR1 SNHLY, CDR2 FYNNEI. The V gene end was trimmed by 4 bases and the J gene end by 5 bases; junction bases not matched to a gene: 8. Sequences were derived from peripheral blood, sampled in the first trimester of pregnancy. The genes are TRBV2 and TRBJ2-3; 8 bases fit TRBD1. This TCR was recovered from a female donor with multiple sclerosis, enrolled in a pregnancy study. The CDR3, as DNA: TGTGCCAGCAGTGTAAACAGGGGGAGTGGAGATACGCAGTATTTT. As protein: CASSVNRGSGDTQYF.